The clone carrying this T cell receptor (beta chain) turned up a few times. Its specificity is not known. The data are from a study of T cells in localized non-small cell lung cancer. Study-level points and caveats: Appearing in adjacent lung were a median roughly 60 of the top 100 tumor clones. The tumor had only one region sequenced, so heterogeneity remains possible.

Measured with immunoSEQ multiplex PCR; TCRdb has only the in-frame clones, and not every one. The table lists 16,000 or so clones, roughly four fifths of them singletons. V lost 5 bases and J lost 6, with 10 bases in between. CDR3 length equals 13 residues. Germline-derived CDR1 and CDR2 are SGHVS and FQNEAQ. The chain carries TRBV7-8 and TRBJ2-2; D gene unclear. The receptor was isolated from an older male donor with stage I lung adenocarcinoma. The specimen comprised peripheral blood, sampled before any cancer treatment. The DNA of the CDR3 is TGTGCCAGCAGCGTCGGAGTCGCCGGGGAGCTGTTTTTT. As protein: CASSVGVAGELFF. The variable domain in full, completed from reference TRBV7-8 and TRBJ2-2, reads GAGVSQSPRYKVAKRGQDVALRCDPISGHVSLFWYQQALGQGPEFLTYFQNEAQLDKSGLPSDRFFAERPEGSVSTLKIQRTQQEDSAVYLCASSVGVAGELFFGEGSRLTVL.